The 20 T cell receptor beta chains below come from one sample, sequenced in a study of CD8 T cells in Susac syndrome. RNA, at about 0.45 to 1 ug, was reverse transcribed with random hexamers. A single record per CDR3 protein comes from TCRdb applying MiXCR to the immunoSEQ multiplex PCR reads. Of a few hundred thousand distinct CDR3 sequences detected, approximately 85% appear once; the ten largest clones hold about 0.12%. Sequencing used CD8+ T cells from PBMCs. These receptors all stem from a human donor with multiple sclerosis.

This clonotype was detected once. The V and J genes are TRBV24-1 and TRBJ2-1; D might be TRBD1 (5 bases). Germline assignment: CDR1 KGHDR and CDR2 SFDVKD. There are 14 residues in the CDR3. Trimming pared 2 bases from V and 5 bases from J, leaving 9 bases between. The CDR3 DNA sequence: TGTGCCACCAGTGATTCGGACACCAACAATGAGCAGTTCTTC. Protein: CATSDSDTNNEQFF.

V and J are TRBV27 and TRBJ1-2; TRBD1 aligns across 9 bases. The CDR3 has 16 amino acids. V lost 5 bases to trimming and J lost 7 bases; unmatched junction nucleotides: 14. The V gene's germline CDR1 is MNHEY and CDR2 SMNVEV (reference sequence). The CDR3 DNA is TGTGCCAGCAGTCCCTACACCCGGGACAGGGACCGTGGCTACACCTTC. Its protein is CASSPYTRDRDRGYTF.

The rearrangement joins TRBV18 to TRBJ1-1; D may be TRBD1 (5 bases). Trimming took 8 bases from V and 1 from J, leaving 14 bases between them. CDR1 and CDR2 (germline): KGHSH, LQKENI. The CDR3 has 14 residues. CDR3 in DNA: TGTGCCAGCCAACTTGGGGCCAGGAACACTGAAGCTTTCTTT. Translation: CASQLGARNTEAFF.

This chain joins TRBV14 and TRBJ1-1; tentative D call: TRBD1 (5 bases). V shed 0 bases and J shed 6 bases, with 14 bases lying between them. CDR1 is SGHDN, CDR2 FVKESK, per germline. The CDR3 runs to 15 residues. DNA of the CDR3: TGTGCCAGCAGCCAAGATACAGGATATAACCCTGAAGCTTTCTTT. It specifies CASSQDTGYNPEAFF.

The chain joins TRBV6-1 to TRBJ2-3; D is unresolved. This CDR3 contains 16 residues. CDR1 MNHNS and CDR2 SASEGT come from the germline V gene. Trimming left V 3 bases short and J 2 bases short, with 15 bases between. CDR3 residues: CASSDNPTEYTDTQYF. The DNA of the CDR3 is TGTGCCAGCAGTGATAACCCGACGGAATACACAGATACGCAGTATTTT.

This rearrangement joins TRBV7-4 to TRBJ1-1; TRBD1 matches at 8 bases. CDR3 length equals 16 residues. Germline-derived CDR1 and CDR2 are SGHVT and SQSDAQ. V was pared by 5 bases and J by 1 base, with 9 bases of the junction left unmatched. The DNA of the CDR3 is TGTGCCAGCAGCCCCTCGCAGGGACAGGAGAACACTGAAGCTTTCTTT. Translated, it gives CASSPSQGQENTEAFF. Together with reference TRBV7-4 and TRBJ1-1, the CDR3 gives the full variable domain: GAGVSQSPRYKVAKRGRDVALRCDSISGHVTLYWYRQTLGQGSEVLTYSQSDAQRDKSGRPSGRFSAERPERSVSTLKIQRTEQGDSAVYLCASSPSQGQENTEAFFGQGTRLTVV.

The chain employs TRBV9 and TRBJ2-1, with 13 bases identical to TRBD2. CDR1 and CDR2 from the germline V gene are SGDLS and YYNGEE. This CDR3 is built from 18 residues. V lost 3 bases, J lost 2 bases, and 8 bases stayed unmatched. CDR3 loop: CASSGDPTSGRAYNEQFF. As DNA, the CDR3 is TGTGCCAGCAGCGGGGATCCTACTAGCGGGAGGGCCTACAATGAGCAGTTCTTC.

This clonotype was seen just once. The chain employs TRBV5-1 and TRBJ1-5, with TRBD1 matching over 7 bases. The CDR3 contains 15 residues. Germline CDR1 reads SGHRS; CDR2 reads YFSETQ. Trimming took 0 bases from V and 5 from J; bases not matched to a gene: 5. CDR3 DNA: TGCGCCAGCAGCTTGGAGGGGCAGGGGGATCAGCCCCAGCATTTT. It specifies CASSLEGQGDQPQHF.

The J gene is TRBJ1-1, the V gene TRBV29-1; D not certain. Trimming left V 5 bases short and J 0 bases short, with 16 bases between. The CDR3 length is 15 residues. Germline assignment: CDR1 SQVTM and CDR2 ANQGSEA. The CDR3 protein is CSVKGWGTVNTEAFF. In DNA, the CDR3 is TGCAGCGTTAAAGGGTGGGGAACAGTGAACACTGAAGCTTTCTTT.

The V and J genes are TRBV5-1 and TRBJ1-1; the match to TRBD1 covers 10 bases. The CDR3 sequence is 15 residues long. CDR1 and CDR2 (germline): SGHRS, YFSETQ. V lost 3 bases and J lost 14; bases outside the gene matches: 16. The CDR3 reads CASSSEEIGTGVVFF. For the CDR3, the DNA is TGCGCCAGCAGCTCCGAGGAAATCGGGACAGGGGTCGTATTCTTT.

V gene TRBV6-1 combines with J gene TRBJ2-7; the match to TRBD1 covers 10 bases. Germline CDR1 and CDR2: MNHNS and SASEGT. V gave up 2 bases and J gave up 0 bases; unmatched junction bases: 19. This CDR3 contains 21 residues. CDR3 region: CASSEWFDWDRGRRSSYEQYF. In DNA form, the CDR3 reads TGTGCCAGCAGTGAATGGTTCGACTGGGACAGGGGTCGCAGGAGCTCCTACGAGCAGTACTTC.

The DNA of the CDR3 is TGTGCCAGCAGTTCGGACAGGGGTGGCTATGGCTACACCTTC. Translating it yields CASSSDRGGYGYTF. The chain carries TRBV6-5 and TRBJ1-2; the match to TRBD1 covers 9 bases. V lost 4 bases, J lost 4 bases, and 4 bases stayed unmatched. The CDR3 contains 14 residues. Looked up from germline, CDR1 is MNHEY and CDR2 is SVGAGI.

This clonotype was seen just once. V gene TRBV4-1 combines with J gene TRBJ2-2; 9 nucleotides align to TRBD1. This CDR3 spans 15 amino acids. The germline CDR1 and CDR2 sequences are MGHRA and YSYEKL. J lost 7 bases, V lost 3 bases, and 6 bases had no gene match. The CDR3 sequence is CASSHTGGFDGELFF. The CDR3 region has the DNA TGCGCCAGCAGCCACACAGGGGGCTTTGACGGGGAGCTGTTTTTT.

The J gene is TRBJ2-7, the V gene TRBV27; D not certain. The CDR3 runs 15 residues. Germline-derived CDR1 and CDR2 are MNHEY and SMNVEV (reference sequence). Trimming pared 6 bases from V and 0 bases from J, leaving 15 bases between. CDR3 DNA sequence: TGTGCCAGCAGCCCAGTTCCTCCTTACTCCTACGAGCAGTACTTC. This gives the protein CASSPVPPYSYEQYF.

The chain carries TRBV3-1 and TRBJ2-1, with D unresolved. The germline V gene encodes CDR1 LGHDT and CDR2 YNNKEL (reference sequence). V lost 0 bases, J lost 11 bases, and 8 bases lay in between. CDR3 length: 12 amino acids. The CDR3 coding sequence is TGTGCCAGCAGCCAAGACGCGGAAAAGCAGTTCTTC. Amino acids: CASSQDAEKQFF.

The V and J genes are TRBV15 and TRBJ1-5, with D possibly matching TRBD1 (6 bases). Trimming cost V 3 bases and J 4 bases, with 10 bases left between them. Germline CDR1 reads LNHNV; CDR2 reads YYDKDF (reference sequence). This CDR3 region has 14 residues. The chain's CDR3 is CATSSEQGNQPQHF. The CDR3, as DNA: TGTGCCACCAGCAGTGAACAGGGAAATCAGCCCCAGCATTTT.

This CDR3 is CASRVQGTGAFF. Here the CDR3 DNA reads TGTGCCAGCAGGGTGCAAGGAACGGGGGCTTTCTTT. The rearrangement joins TRBV12-3 or TRBV12-4 to TRBJ1-1; D gene ambiguous. Trimming cost V 6 bases and J 11 bases, with 16 bases left between them. This CDR3 spans 12 amino acids.

The rearrangement uses TRBV27 and TRBJ1-1; the D is unclear. The V gene's germline CDR1 is MNHEY and CDR2 SMNVEV (reference sequence). The CDR3 is 15 residues long. With 3 bases removed from V and 2 bases from J, the gap between germline ends came to 13 bases. In nucleotides, the CDR3 is TGTGCCAGCAGTTTGAGCTGGAGTGGTAACACTGAAGCTTTCTTT. Amino acids: CASSLSWSGNTEAFF.

The chain joins TRBV27 to TRBJ1-1, with TRBD1 as a possible D gene (5 bases). Trimming shortened V by 7 bases and J by 5 bases, and 14 bases separated the two germline ends. CDR3 length: 13 amino acids. Germline assignment: CDR1 MNHEY and CDR2 SMNVEV (reference sequence). CDR3 region: CASMRGLGTEAFF. Written as DNA, the CDR3 is TGTGCCAGCATGAGGGGATTGGGGACTGAAGCTTTCTTT.

The chain is built from TRBV19 and TRBJ2-5; 7 bases match TRBD1. Trimming removed 6 bases from V and 1 base from J; junction bases left unmatched: 8. CDR1 and CDR2 (germline): LNHDA, SQIVND (reference sequence). The CDR3 is made up of 15 amino acids. The CDR3 sequence: CASSAPGQIQETQYF. CDR3 in DNA: TGTGCCAGTAGCGCCCCGGGACAGATCCAAGAGACCCAGTACTTC.